Listed below are T cell receptor beta chains from one sample, sequenced in a study of T cells after yellow fever vaccination. TCRdb fed the 5' RACE reads into MiXCR, producing one record per CDR3 protein. The sample includes some 200,000 distinct CDR3 sequences, about 10% of them seen just once. The sample was CD8+ T cells sorted from PBMCs, taken 15 days after the yellow fever booster vaccination. The receptors were gathered from a young man who received the YFV17D yellow fever vaccine. CDR3s include the opening cysteine and the closing phenylalanine or tryptophan. The size entry is marked missing in some rows and otherwise reads once, few, many or a size class.

J gene,clone size,V gene,CDR3 protein
TRBJ1-1,-,TRBV11-3,CASSQRGGTEAFF
TRBJ1-4,-,TRBV9,CASSVTGHNEKLFF
TRBJ2-3,few,TRBV29-1,CSVAEPTRTDTQYF
TRBJ2-5,-,TRBV18,CASSPWGVDRATYQETQYF
TRBJ2-3,few,TRBV29-1,CSVEGPGSSTDTQYF
TRBJ1-3,few,TRBV6-5,CASSYSAAGNTIYF
TRBJ2-5,many,TRBV9,CASSVRGRPAETQYF
TRBJ1-2,-,TRBV5-4,CASSLDGIYGYTF
TRBJ2-7,-,TRBV27,CASSWGGDLYEQYF
TRBJ2-1,-,TRBV7-8,CASSSSPDGDDEQFF
TRBJ2-1,few,TRBV10-3,CAISPLGGNEQFF
TRBJ2-2,-,TRBV7-2,CASSLRSGGNTGELFF
TRBJ2-5,few,TRBV12-5,CASGSSGLAGGETQYF
TRBJ2-7,-,TRBV27,CASSSGLAGGPIEQYF
TRBJ2-3,-,TRBV10-3,CAISESHSLDTQYF
TRBJ1-6,few,TRBV4-1,CASSHEQGISSPLHF
TRBJ2-3,-,TRBV14,CAGSQVTGRWTDTQYF
TRBJ2-2,many,TRBV27,CASSLVQNTGELFF
TRBJ1-5,-,TRBV7-9,CASSDGGSYNQPQHF